One sample yielded the 29 T cell receptor beta chains listed below, sequenced in a study of blood T cells in healthy people across ages. A second PCR, run for about 7 to 11 cycles, used a sample-barcoded 5' primer plus a J-beta primer mix. TCRdb used MiXCR to reprocess the 5' RACE reads, holding one entry per CDR3 protein. Here the sample spans 550,000 to 700,000 distinct CDR3 sequences, about 26% being singletons. The specimen was blood. These receptors were obtained from a woman between 65 and 79 years old in good health.

This chain uses TRBV20-1 with TRBJ2-4; D might be TRBD2 (5 bases). CDR1 is DFQATT, CDR2 SNEGSKA, per germline (reference sequence). The CDR3 length is 13 residues. V gave up 2 bases and J gave up 3 bases, with 8 bases separating them. In DNA, the CDR3 is TGCAGTGCTAGAATCACTAGCAAAAACATTCAGTACTTC. Translation gives CSARITSKNIQYF.

This clonotype was picked up a small number of times. The V call is TRBV7-9, the J call TRBJ1-1, with D perhaps matching TRBD1 (5 bases). The CDR3 spans 12 residues. V lost 7 bases and J 7 bases, leaving 13 bases between the germline ends. In germline, CDR1 is SEHNR, CDR2 FQNEAQ (reference sequence). The CDR3 is CASNPEGSEAFF. CDR3 in DNA: TGTGCCAGCAACCCCGAGGGGAGTGAAGCTTTCTTT.

This clonotype was seen more than once but under ten times. J is TRBJ2-1 and V is TRBV24-1, with TRBD2 identical over 7 bases. Judging by the DNA end, TRBJ2-7 fits better; the J call may be wrong. This CDR3 is built from 14 residues. Germline CDR1 is KGHDR and CDR2 is SFDVKD. The CDR3 coding sequence is TGTGCCACCAGTGATGGGGGGACTACCTACGAGCAGTACTTC. Its protein product is CATSDGGTTYEQYF.

The chain is built from TRBV4-3 and TRBJ2-7; 9 bases align to TRBD2. The V and J ends lost 2 bases and 4 bases, in that order; junction bases with no gene match: 6. The germline CDR1 and CDR2 sequences are LGHNA and YSLEER. The CDR3 has 15 residues. CDR3 bases: TGCGCCAGCAGCCAAACGGTAGCGGGGGTTTACGAGCAGTACTTC. It translates to CASSQTVAGVYEQYF.

Here the CDR3 reads CSAAPGTGYYEQYF. DNA for the CDR3: TGCAGTGCCGCACCCGGGACAGGGTACTACGAGCAGTACTTC. The chain employs TRBV20-1 and TRBJ2-7; the match to TRBD1 covers 9 bases. The CDR3 is made up of 14 amino acids. The germline CDR1 and CDR2 sequences are DFQATT and SNEGSKA (reference sequence). The V segment lost 6 bases and the J segment 3 bases; nucleotides outside the gene matches: 9.

The sample holds a few counts of this clonotype. This sequence joins TRBV9 and TRBJ1-3; no reliable D call. Trimming stripped 3 bases from V and 4 bases from J, with 14 bases between. The germline V gene encodes CDR1 SGDLS and CDR2 YYNGEE. The CDR3 has 15 residues. The chain's CDR3 is CASSARWADGNTIYF. The CDR3 nucleotides are TGTGCCAGCAGCGCCCGGTGGGCAGACGGAAACACCATATATTTT.

This rearrangement joins TRBV7-2 to TRBJ2-3; D is unresolved. Germline V gives CDR1 SGHTA, CDR2 FQGNSA. The CDR3 loop spans 12 amino acids. V dropped 7 bases and J dropped 5 bases, with 10 bases sitting between them. The CDR3 nucleotides are TGTGCCAGCACCAACGCGGAAGATACGCAGTATTTT. Translated, it gives CASTNAEDTQYF.

This rearrangement joins TRBV4-1 to TRBJ2-7; the match to TRBD1 covers 7 bases. The V gene end was trimmed by 5 bases and the J gene end by 6 bases; junction bases not matched to a gene: 7. The CDR3 contains 13 residues. CDR1 and CDR2 from the germline V gene are MGHRA and YSYEKL. The CDR3 DNA is TGCGCCAGCAGCACCGGGACAGTGGTCGAGCAGTACTTC. As protein: CASSTGTVVEQYF.

V gene TRBV12-3 or TRBV12-4 combines with J gene TRBJ1-2; TRBD1 might be the D (5 bases). The CDR3 length is 13 residues. Deletions cut 6 bases from V and 7 bases from J, with 15 bases between. CDR3 bases: TGTGCCAGCAGCCTGGAGAGGGGCGGTGGCTACACCTTC. It codes for CASSLERGGGYTF.

This clonotype was seen a few times. A read error may account for a junction end that differs from germline. The chain uses TRBV7-2 and TRBJ2-7; tentatively, D is TRBD1 (5 bases). The CDR3 is 14 amino acids. Germline loops: CDR1 SGHTA, CDR2 FQGNSA. CDR3 residues: CASSASRAQNEQCF. CDR3 in DNA: TGTGCCAGCAGCGCCTCCAGGGCTCAGAACGAGCAGTGCTTC.

This clonotype showed up many times. This chain links TRBV4-1 with TRBJ2-1; D is uncertain. V dropped 5 bases and J dropped 4 bases, with 15 bases sitting between them. The CDR3 is 15 amino acids. CDR1 and CDR2 (germline): MGHRA, YSYEKL. The CDR3 DNA is TGCGCCAGCAGCTCAATCCCAGACTTATACAATGAGCAGTTCTTC. This sequence encodes CASSSIPDLYNEQFF.

This sequence joins TRBV6-2 or TRBV6-3 and TRBJ2-5, with 14 nucleotides matching TRBD2. The DNA end favors TRBJ2-1, so the J call may be wrong. CDR3 length: 16 residues. Per the germline V gene, CDR1 is MNHEY and CDR2 is SVGEGT. CDR3 nucleotide sequence: TGTGCCAGCAGCGACCCGACTAGCGGGGGGGAGAATGAGCAGTTCTTC. As protein: CASSDPTSGGENEQFF.

This clonotype was detected a few times. The V and J genes are TRBV12-3 or TRBV12-4 and TRBJ2-1; 7 nucleotides line up with TRBD2. V dropped 6 bases and J dropped 9; count of bases not matched to a gene: 2. This CDR3 has 11 amino acids. The CDR3 region has the DNA TGTGCCAGCAGGGGGGAGGGTGAGCAGTTCTTC. Residues: CASRGEGEQFF.

This clonotype was seen more than once but under ten times. The gene calls are TRBV7-2 and TRBJ1-2, with D unresolved. There are 14 residues in the CDR3. V was shortened by 6 bases and J by 2 bases, with 13 bases between the two germline ends. Per germline, CDR1 SGHTA and CDR2 FQGNSA. CDR3 nucleotide sequence: TGTGCCAGCAGGTCGGACGGCCAAAACTATGGCTACACCTTC. This sequence encodes CASRSDGQNYGYTF.

The rearrangement joins TRBV5-1 to TRBJ2-1; TRBD2 might be the D (6 bases). The ends were cut back, 0 bases at V and 8 bases at J, with 15 bases in the middle. Germline CDR1 and CDR2: SGHRS and YFSETQ. The CDR3 consists of 15 residues. The CDR3 region is CASSLGGTRADEQFF. The CDR3 nucleotides read TGCGCCAGCAGCTTGGGCGGGACCCGGGCCGATGAGCAGTTCTTC. Using reference TRBV5-1 and TRBJ2-1 for the parts outside the CDR3, the full variable domain is KAGVTQTPRYLIKTRGQQVTLSCSPISGHRSVSWYQQTPGQGLQFLFEYFSETQRNKGNFPGRFSGRQFSNSRSEMNVSTLELGDSALYLCASSLGGTRADEQFFGPGTRLTVL.

The chain employs TRBV6-5 and TRBJ1-1; D not certain. Looked up from germline, CDR1 is MNHEY and CDR2 is SVGAGI. V lost 5 bases, J lost 6 bases, and 19 bases lay in between. The CDR3 extends over 15 amino acids. The CDR3 region is CASSTPGMFGAEAFF. In DNA, the CDR3 is TGTGCCAGCAGTACCCCTGGGATGTTTGGAGCTGAAGCTTTCTTT.

This clonotype was detected a few times. J is TRBJ2-7 and V is TRBV21-1. TRBV21-1 is a pseudogene segment. This CDR3 has 8 residues. CDR3 region: CASMEQYF. The CDR3 bases are TGTGCCAGCATGGAGCAGTACTTC.

About this clonotype: An end of the junction differs from the germline gene, which may be a read error. The gene calls are TRBV29-1 and TRBJ2-1; no reliable D call. CDR1 and CDR2 from the germline V gene are SQVTM and ANQGSEA. The CDR3 sequence is 13 residues long. CDR3 protein: CSVGTGSDNEQFF. CDR3 coding DNA: TGCAGCGTCGGCACGGGCTCCGACAATGAGCAGTTCTTC.

V usage is TRBV14 and J usage is TRBJ1-2, with D hard to call. V was clipped by 0 bases and J by 2 bases, with 7 bases between them. Germline V gene data show CDR1 as SGHDN and CDR2 as FVKESK. This CDR3 has 14 residues. The CDR3 loop is CASSQDAGNYGYTF. For the CDR3, the DNA is TGTGCCAGCAGCCAAGATGCCGGAAACTATGGCTACACCTTC.

The CDR3, as DNA: TGTGCCAGCAGCCAATTAGACAGGGGGCGCGTCCAGCCGAACACTGAAGCTTTCTTT. It specifies CASSQLDRGRVQPNTEAFF. The chain employs TRBV3-1 and TRBJ1-1; 10 nucleotides align to TRBD1. The germline CDR1 and CDR2 sequences are LGHDT and YNNKEL (reference sequence). The CDR3 spans 19 residues. The ends lost 2 bases at V and 1 base at J; junction bases unmatched: 13.

There are a few counts of this clonotype. The chain carries TRBV27 and TRBJ1-2; tentative D call: TRBD1 (6 bases). With 4 bases removed from V and 0 bases from J, the gap between germline ends came to 15 bases. Germline assignment: CDR1 MNHEY and CDR2 SMNVEV (reference sequence). The length of the CDR3 is 16 residues. CDR3 nucleotide sequence: TGTGCCAGCAGTTCTTGGGGGAGGACAGCTAACTATGGCTACACCTTC. As protein: CASSSWGRTANYGYTF.

Ten or more counts support this clonotype. J is TRBJ2-3 and V is TRBV29-1, with D unclear. Trimming removed 2 bases from V and 2 bases from J, with 20 bases in between. The germline V gene has CDR1 SQVTM and CDR2 ANQGSEA. The CDR3 extends over 17 amino acids. The CDR3 nucleotides read TGCAGCGTTGAACAGCCAGACCCCCTACCGAACACAGATACGCAGTATTTT. This translates into CSVEQPDPLPNTDTQYF.

This clonotype was seen more than once but under ten times. The chain combines TRBV20-1 with TRBJ1-3, with TRBD1 matching 9 bases. J lost 0 bases, V lost 7 bases, and 4 bases had no gene match. The CDR3 is made up of 14 amino acids. The germline CDR1 and CDR2 sequences are DFQATT and SNEGSKA (reference sequence). CDR3 DNA: TGCAGTGTTATGACAGGGGGCTCTGGAAACACCATATATTTT. It is translated as CSVMTGGSGNTIYF.

J is TRBJ2-1 and V is TRBV4-2; 12 nucleotides agree with TRBD2. The germline CDR1 and CDR2 sequences are LGHNA and YNFKEQ. CDR3 length: 22 amino acids. The ends lost 3 bases at V and 5 bases at J; junction bases unmatched: 23. DNA for the CDR3: TGTGCCAGCAGCCAGACCGGGACACTCACTCTAGCGGGGGGGCCGGGTCACAATGAGCAGTTCTTC. Translated, it gives CASSQTGTLTLAGGPGHNEQFF.

Many counts were recorded for this clonotype. V and J are TRBV12-3 or TRBV12-4 and TRBJ1-2, with 8 bases identical to TRBD1. V shed 6 bases, J shed 6 bases, and the junction held 9 bases outside the gene matches. The CDR3 is 14 residues long. Here the CDR3 reads CASSSDRGWNGYTF. DNA of the CDR3: TGTGCCAGCAGCTCAGACAGGGGTTGGAATGGCTACACCTTC.

The rearrangement links TRBV6-5 to TRBJ1-2, with D maybe TRBD1 (6 bases). The CDR3 is 14 residues long. Between the trimmed V and J ends, which lost 4 bases and 1 base, there was a span of 10 bases. From germline, CDR1 is MNHEY and CDR2 SVGAGI. CDR3 sequence (DNA): TGTGCCAGCAGTTCCGGGACAAATAACTATGGCTACACCTTC. It codes for CASSSGTNNYGYTF.

The rearrangement links TRBV20-1 to TRBJ1-1, with TRBD1 matching 11 bases. This CDR3 has 14 amino acids. J was trimmed by 5 bases and V by 4 bases; bases with no gene match: 6. Germline V gene data show CDR1 as DFQATT and CDR2 as SNEGSKA (reference sequence). Written as DNA, the CDR3 is TGCAGTGCTACTGGGACAGGGGGGTTTACTGAAGCTTTCTTT. It is translated as CSATGTGGFTEAFF.

The gene calls are TRBV14 and TRBJ2-1, with 8 nucleotides matching TRBD1. The V gene's germline CDR1 is SGHDN and CDR2 FVKESK. The CDR3 sequence is 16 residues long. V trimming: 5 bases; J trimming: 2 bases; junction bases outside the gene matches: 8. For the CDR3, the DNA is TGTGCCAGCAGCTTATCCGGGACAGGAACCTACAATGAGCAGTTCTTC. Amino acids: CASSLSGTGTYNEQFF. The full variable domain, completed using reference TRBV14 and TRBJ2-1, is EAGVTQFPSHSVIEKGQTVTLRCDPISGHDNLYWYRRVMGKEIKFLLHFVKESKQDESGMPNNRFLAERTGGTYSTLKVQPAELEDSGVYFCASSLSGTGTYNEQFFGPGTRLTVL.

In this sample, this clonotype turned up a few times. J is TRBJ2-5 and V is TRBV7-9; D might be TRBD2 (5 bases). CDR3 length: 14 residues. From germline, CDR1 is SEHNR and CDR2 FQNEAQ (reference sequence). Trimming took 3 bases from V and 4 from J, leaving 12 bases between them. CDR3 in DNA: TGTGCCAGCAGCTTGAGGGAAATCCGAGAGACCCAGTACTTC. It specifies CASSLREIRETQYF. Using reference TRBV7-9 and TRBJ2-5 for the parts outside the CDR3, the full variable domain is DTGVSQNPRHKITKRGQNVTFRCDPISEHNRLYWYRQTLGQGPEFLTYFQNEAQLEKSRLLSDRFSAERPKGSFSTLEIQRTEQGDSAMYLCASSLREIRETQYFGPGTRLLVL.